The 13 T cell receptor beta chains below all came from one sample that was sequenced in a study of naive and memory T cell subsets. Study results and limitations: Especially in CD8 cells, naive repertoires contained a few larger clonotypes, possibly CD45RA-re-expressing memory cells.

Both TRBC1 and TRBC2 were covered by a beta constant-region primer of two equimolar oligonucleotides. Ligated cDNA was amplified by four rounds of PCR with nested alpha and beta constant-region primers and SP2. TCRdb passed the UMI-ligation and nested PCR reads through MiXCR, listing each CDR3 protein once. The table records 150,000 or so distinct CDR3 sequences, roughly 22% of them present only once. These receptors' antigens are unknown. The specimen was naive CD4+ T cells from blood. All receptors derive from a human donor in good health.

V gene TRBV24-1 combines with J gene TRBJ2-5; D may be TRBD2 (6 bases). Germline V gene sequence: CDR1 KGHDR, CDR2 SFDVKD. The CDR3 runs to 15 residues. The V end lost 4 bases, the J end lost 5 bases, and 16 bases lay between the germline ends. The CDR3 loop is CATSEYSEGTETQYF. The CDR3 DNA reads TGTGCCACCAGTGAATATTCGGAGGGGACGGAGACCCAGTACTTC.

This chain links TRBV24-1 with TRBJ2-3; D is tentatively TRBD1 or TRBD2 (6 bases each). The V end was cut by 6 bases, the J end by 0 bases, with 9 bases between. This CDR3 region has 14 residues. Germline assignment: CDR1 KGHDR and CDR2 SFDVKD. Here the CDR3 DNA reads TGTGCCACCAGTAAGGGGGGAAGCACAGATACGCAGTATTTT. This codes for CATSKGGSTDTQYF.

The J gene is TRBJ2-1, the V gene TRBV12-5; 9 positions agree with TRBD1. With V trimmed by 7 bases and J by 15 bases, 10 bases remained unmatched. The V gene's germline CDR1 is LGHNT and CDR2 FRNRAP. The CDR3 totals 12 residues. DNA of the CDR3: TGTGCTAGTGCCTTGGGGGGACAGGGCCGGTTCTTC. This gives the protein CASALGGQGRFF.

This chain joins TRBV19 and TRBJ2-3; D call uncertain. Trimming took off 2 bases at V and 6 bases at J, with 9 bases between the two ends. Germline V CDR1 and CDR2: LNHDA, SQIVND (reference sequence). The CDR3 has 13 residues. The CDR3 nucleotides are TGTGCCAGTAGTATACCAGGATCTGATACGCAGTATTTT. Its protein product is CASSIPGSDTQYF.

This clonotype was seen more than once but under ten times. The chain carries TRBV12-3 or TRBV12-4 and TRBJ2-7, with no clear D. V was trimmed by 6 bases and J by 0 bases, leaving 9 bases between them. This CDR3 region has 13 residues. The CDR3 loop is CASRTRASYEQYF. As DNA, the CDR3 is TGTGCCAGCAGGACCCGGGCCTCCTACGAGCAGTACTTC.

A few counts support this clonotype. V gene TRBV27 combines with J gene TRBJ2-5; TRBD2 matches 7 bases. CDR3 size: 14 residues. V shed 6 bases and J 2 bases; nucleotides not matched to a gene: 6. The germline V gene has CDR1 MNHEY and CDR2 SMNVEV (reference sequence). CDR3 in amino acids: CASRAGRRQETQYF. CDR3 sequence (DNA): TGTGCCAGCAGAGCGGGACGGAGGCAAGAGACCCAGTACTTC.

J is TRBJ1-6 and V is TRBV12-3 or TRBV12-4; D not certain. This CDR3 contains 15 residues. V was pared by 1 base and J by 7 bases, with 11 bases between. The CDR3 reads CASSLGQLRNSPLHF. CDR3 nucleotide sequence: TGTGCCAGCAGTTTAGGACAACTGAGAAATTCACCCCTCCACTTT.

The V call is TRBV7-9, the J call TRBJ2-4, with unresolved D. Trimming left V 0 bases short and J 0 bases short, with 12 bases between. The CDR3 consists of 17 residues. CDR1 and CDR2 (germline): SEHNR, FQNEAQ (reference sequence). The CDR3 is CASSLATAGLAKNIQYF. The CDR3 coding sequence is TGTGCCAGCAGCTTAGCGACTGCCGGCCTAGCCAAAAACATTCAGTACTTC.

This clonotype was observed a few times. This sequence joins TRBV6-2 or TRBV6-3 and TRBJ1-5; D uncertain. The CDR3 covers 12 residues. Germline CDR1 reads MNHEY; CDR2 reads SVGEGT. V dropped 5 bases and J dropped 4 bases, with 6 bases sitting between them. The CDR3 loop is CASSRWNQPQHF. The CDR3, as DNA: TGTGCCAGCAGTAGGTGGAATCAGCCCCAGCATTTT.

A few counts support this clonotype. The chain combines TRBV25-1 with TRBJ2-3; D ambiguous. The CDR3 is 13 residues long. Per the germline V gene, CDR1 is MGHDK and CDR2 is SYGVNS. With 1 base removed from V and 6 bases from J, the gap between germline ends came to 8 bases. The CDR3 DNA sequence: TGTGCCAGCAGTGAATGGGGAAGGGATACGCAGTATTTT. Amino acid sequence: CASSEWGRDTQYF.

The chain uses TRBV10-3 and TRBJ2-3; the match to TRBD2 covers 11 bases. The CDR3 spans 13 residues. Germline CDR1 reads ENHRY; CDR2 reads SYGVKD. Trimming took 10 bases from V and 4 from J; bases not matched to a gene: 4. CDR3 region: CATTSGSADTQYF. The DNA of the CDR3 is TGTGCCACTACTAGCGGGAGCGCAGATACGCAGTATTTT.

A note on this clonotype: This sequence may be a read error, since a much larger clone differs from it by one base. The rearrangement joins TRBV6-1 to TRBJ2-3, with 10 bases fitting TRBD2. CDR1 and CDR2 (germline): MNHNS, SASEGT. Unmatched junction bases numbered 3, after V lost 5 bases and J lost 4 bases. There are 14 residues in the CDR3. The DNA for the CDR3 is TGTGCCAGCAGTTCTAGCGGGAGCGCAGATACGCAGTATTTT. Its protein is CASSSSGSADTQYF.

This clonotype was seen many times. The CDR3 coding sequence is TGCGCCAGCAGCCAAACCTATGACTCCTACAATGAGCAGTTCTTC. Translating it yields CASSQTYDSYNEQFF. The V call is TRBV4-3, the J call TRBJ2-1; D not resolved. There are 15 residues in the CDR3. Germline values: CDR1 LGHNA, CDR2 YSLEER. With 2 bases removed from V and 0 bases from J, the gap between germline ends came to 8 bases.